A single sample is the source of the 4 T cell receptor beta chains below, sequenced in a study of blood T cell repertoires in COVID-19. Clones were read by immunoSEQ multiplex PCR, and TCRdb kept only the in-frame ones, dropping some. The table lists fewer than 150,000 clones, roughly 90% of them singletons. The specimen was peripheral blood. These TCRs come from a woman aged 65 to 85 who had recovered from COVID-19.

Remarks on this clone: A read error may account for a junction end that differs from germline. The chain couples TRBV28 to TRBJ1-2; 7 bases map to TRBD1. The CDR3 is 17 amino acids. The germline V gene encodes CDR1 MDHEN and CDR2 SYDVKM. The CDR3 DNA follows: TGTGCCAGTAGTTTAGGGGCGGGGACAGCGGGCCTCTATGGCTACACCTTC. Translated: CASSLGAGTAGLYGYTF.

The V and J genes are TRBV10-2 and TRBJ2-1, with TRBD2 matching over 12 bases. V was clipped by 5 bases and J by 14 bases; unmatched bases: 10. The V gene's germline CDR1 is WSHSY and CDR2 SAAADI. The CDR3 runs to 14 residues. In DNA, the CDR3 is TGCGCCAGCAGTCCGACTAGCGGGGGCCGAGGGGAGTTCTTC. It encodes CASSPTSGGRGEFF.

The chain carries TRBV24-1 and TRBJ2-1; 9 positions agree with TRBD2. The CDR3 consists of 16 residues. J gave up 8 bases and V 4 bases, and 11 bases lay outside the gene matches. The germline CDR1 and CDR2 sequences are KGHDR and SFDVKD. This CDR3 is CATSDRTSVPRDEQFF. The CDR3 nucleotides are TGTGCCACCAGTGACCGGACTAGCGTTCCGCGGGATGAGCAGTTCTTC.

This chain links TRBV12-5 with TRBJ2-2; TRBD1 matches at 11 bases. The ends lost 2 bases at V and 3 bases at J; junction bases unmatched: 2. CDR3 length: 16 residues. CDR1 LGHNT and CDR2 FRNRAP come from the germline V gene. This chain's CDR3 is CASGLRTGGYTGELFF. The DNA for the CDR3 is TGTGCTAGTGGTTTGAGGACAGGGGGCTACACCGGGGAGCTGTTTTTT. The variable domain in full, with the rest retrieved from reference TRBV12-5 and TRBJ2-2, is DARVTQTPRHKVTEMGQEVTMRCQPILGHNTVFWYRQTMMQGLELLAYFRNRAPLDDSGMPKDRFSAEMPDATLATLKIQPSEPRDSAVYFCASGLRTGGYTGELFFGEGSRLTVL.